A selection of T cell receptor beta chains follows, all from one sample in a study of shared clonotypes between healthy human individuals. Here immunoSEQ multiplex PCR was the method, and the copy in TCRdb shows in-frame clones only, minus some. Of fewer than 3 million clones listed, less than 95% are singletons. Sequencing input: naive CD4+ T cells from PBMCs. The receptors were gathered from a man aged 18 to 30 in good health. Some clones in this sample may be carry-over from other donors' samples. CDR3s leave out the opening cysteine and the closing phenylalanine or tryptophan. The D gene is left open where the match is weak.

v_call d_call cdr3_aa
TRBV2 TRBD2 ASSEGLAGPQETQY
TRBV7-9 NA ASSLGLPPSNEQF
TRBV7-2 NA ASSARPGENTIY
TRBV14 TRBD1 ASSRQGAYTEAF
TRBV19 TRBD1 ASESPGQALGRLF
TRBV5-1 NA ASQIQPQETQY
TRBV7-9 NA ASSLEGLLFGYT
TRBV7-2 NA ASSSGTPNNEQF
TRBV5-5 TRBD2 ASSLVASGLETQY
TRBV19 NA ASSIRENTEAF
TRBV7-9 TRBD1 ASSLEGTDYLETQY
TRBV7-2 NA ASSLAPSGVDTGELF
TRBV7-2 NA ASSLGLSRELF
TRBV5-1 TRBD2 ASSDGTSGVKETQY
TRBV6-5 NA ASSYRQSNTGELF
TRBV30 NA AWSAEATGELF
TRBV10-3 TRBD1 AITHGTAYEQY
TRBV28 NA ASSSSPPETQY
TRBV5-1 TRBD1 ASSSGQELSYGYT
TRBV6-5 TRBD1 ASSSRTGYTEAF
TRBV4-3 NA ASSPVSTGTGYEQY
TRBV6-4 NA ASRLTVNNEKLF
TRBV6-5 NA ASSIIKGEKLF
TRBV6-5 NA ASSYSGQAAF
TRBV2 NA ASTLGLTSNQPQH
TRBV18 TRBD1 ASSPAGQTNTEAF
TRBV2 NA ASSDNLRELGYT
TRBV5-4 TRBD1 ASSFLIDRGPDTQY
TRBV7-9 NA ASSLGQARYGYT
TRBV5-6 NA ASSLGYSGGTQY
TRBV5-6 NA ASSANYKGRRNTEAF
TRBV7-3 TRBD2 ASSPTGGSGEQY
TRBV10-1 TRBD1 ASSEGQGGYEQY
TRBV5-1 TRBD1 ASSLSAQGAHT
TRBV11-2 NA ASSFTVGPYEQY
TRBV5-4 NA ASTTQGSYGYT
TRBV18 TRBD1 ASSPLRTGALTPNYGYT
TRBV4-1 TRBD1 ASSQEVRTGSRGNQPQH
TRBV10-3 TRBD1 AGRSGQGASEQY
TRBV4-1 TRBD1 ASSQAGTGGITDTQY
TRBV4-2 NA ASSQDLSGYTGELF
TRBV4-2 TRBD1 ASSHRTGTYEQY
TRBV28 NA ASTGRQVWTFAYGYT
TRBV6-5 NA ASSPDRLYGYT
TRBV14 TRBD1 ASSPLGTGATNEKLF
TRBV7-9 TRBD1 ASRRTGSTEAF
TRBV27 TRBD1 ASSWAQGTGELF
TRBV10-2 NA ASTQRRQSGNTIY
TRBV18 NA ASSPVIGDTEAF
TRBV7-9 NA ASSQGGGPDEQY
TRBV7-2 NA ASSRETQY
TRBV7-8 NA ASMESGNTIY
TRBV7-5 NA AVKLETTNEKLF
TRBV30 NA AWSVPRPLGNTIY
TRBV28 TRBD1 ASSRAQGAGTEAF
TRBV7-9 NA ASSLGPPYEQY
TRBV7-9 NA ASSLTASVNAF
TRBV7-2 NA ASSFLAGRSYEQY
TRBV28 NA ASSPRGRPQGYGYT
TRBV6-6 TRBD1 ASSYSGGQSNTEAF